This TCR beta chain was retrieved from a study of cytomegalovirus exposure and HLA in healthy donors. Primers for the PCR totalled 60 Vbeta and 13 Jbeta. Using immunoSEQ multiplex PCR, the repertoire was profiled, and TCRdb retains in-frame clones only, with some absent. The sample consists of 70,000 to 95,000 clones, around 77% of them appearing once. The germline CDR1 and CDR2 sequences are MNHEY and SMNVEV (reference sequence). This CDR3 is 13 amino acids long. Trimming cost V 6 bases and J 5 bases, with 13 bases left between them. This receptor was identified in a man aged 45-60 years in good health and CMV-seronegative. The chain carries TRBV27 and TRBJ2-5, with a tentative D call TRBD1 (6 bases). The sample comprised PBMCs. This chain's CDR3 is CASSRTVLETQYF. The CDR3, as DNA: TGTGCCAGCAGCAGGACAGTGTTGGAGACCCAGTACTTC.